The 20 T cell receptor beta chains below come from one sample, sequenced in a study of blood T cell repertoires in COVID-19 (dated by TCRdb to between 2020 and 2021). Library method: the immunoSEQ multiplex PCR assay. TCRdb re-hosts the immuneACCESS table, in-frame sequences only. Its copies lack some clones; in the studies checked, an unresolved V gene accounts for under half of them, and the cause for the rest is not known. The sample table holds more than 100,000 clones, of which about 90% were seen once. Together, the top ten hold about 1% of the sample. Source material: peripheral blood. Source of these receptors: a woman in her 50s with active or convalescent COVID-19.

This clone was observed once. The CDR3 sequence is CATSSRGYTEAFF. As DNA, the CDR3 is TGTGCCACCAGCAGTAGGGGTTACACTGAAGCTTTCTTT. The V gene is TRBV15, the J gene TRBJ1-1; maybe TRBD1 (5 bases). CDR1 LNHNV and CDR2 YYDKDF come from the germline V gene (reference sequence). This CDR3 has 13 amino acids. Trimming stripped 3 bases from V and 3 bases from J, with 8 bases between.

The chain uses TRBV7-2 and TRBJ2-5, with TRBD1 as a possible D gene (6 bases). This CDR3 region has 15 residues. V lost 5 bases and J 5 bases, leaving 18 bases between the germline ends. Germline V gene data show CDR1 as SGHTA and CDR2 as FQGNSA. The CDR3 reads CASSPRGAGAETQYF. The CDR3 nucleotides are TGTGCCAGCAGCCCACGGGGTGCAGGGGCTGAGACCCAGTACTTC.

The chain couples TRBV7-8 to TRBJ2-7, with TRBD1 matching 8 bases. V lost 5 bases to trimming and J lost 3 bases; unmatched junction nucleotides: 9. Germline V gene data show CDR1 as SGHVS and CDR2 as FQNEAQ. This CDR3 is 15 amino acids long. CDR3 region: CASSPDGQGNYEQYF. The CDR3 DNA reads TGTGCCAGCAGCCCGGACGGACAGGGTAACTACGAGCAGTACTTC.

This sequence joins TRBV18 and TRBJ2-2; TRBD1 might be the D (6 bases). Germline CDR1 KGHSH, CDR2 LQKENI. Between the trimmed V and J ends, which lost 3 bases and 4 bases, there was a span of 15 bases. The CDR3 has 16 amino acids. This CDR3 is CASSPFRGQSTGELFF. The CDR3 coding sequence is TGTGCCAGCTCACCCTTCAGGGGTCAGTCCACCGGGGAGCTGTTTTTT.

The V call is TRBV5-6, the J call TRBJ2-7; 8 positions match TRBD2. Trimming removed 3 bases from V and 3 bases from J; junction bases left unmatched: 2. Germline V CDR1 and CDR2: SGHDT, YYEEEE. CDR3 length: 13 amino acids. This CDR3 reads CASSSGTSYEQYF. CDR3 bases: TGTGCCAGCAGCTCGGGGACTAGCTACGAGCAGTACTTC.

The genes are TRBV4-3 and TRBJ2-5; the match to TRBD2 covers 10 bases. The CDR3 is 15 residues long. The J segment lost 6 bases and the V segment lost 2 bases, leaving 6 bases of the junction unmatched. Germline values: CDR1 LGHNA, CDR2 YSLEER. CDR3 region: CASSQPSGRAKTQYF. For the CDR3, the DNA is TGCGCCAGCAGCCAACCCAGCGGGAGGGCCAAGACCCAGTACTTC.

The gene calls are TRBV7-9 and TRBJ2-1; possible D gene TRBD2, 6 bases. V shed 2 bases and J shed 9 bases, with 14 bases lying between them. This CDR3 is 14 amino acids long. Germline lookup yields CDR1 SEHNR and CDR2 FQNEAQ (reference sequence). CDR3: CASSLSGGEGEQFF. The CDR3 DNA reads TGTGCCAGCAGCTTATCTGGCGGGGAAGGTGAGCAGTTCTTC.

This clone is a singleton in its sample. This sequence joins TRBV20-1 and TRBJ2-7, with a tentative D call TRBD2 (5 bases). V dropped 6 bases and J dropped 5 bases, with 8 bases sitting between them. Germline loops: CDR1 DFQATT, CDR2 SNEGSKA (reference sequence). The CDR3 totals 10 residues. This CDR3 is CSARADEQYF. The CDR3 DNA follows: TGCAGTGCGCGAGCGGACGAGCAGTACTTC.

This chain links TRBV7-2 with TRBJ2-1; D remains ambiguous. Trimming removed 4 bases from V and 4 bases from J, with 14 bases in between. Looked up from germline, CDR1 is SGHTA and CDR2 is FQGNSA. The CDR3 is made up of 15 amino acids. In nucleotides, the CDR3 is TGTGCCAGCAGCTCCATGAGAGGCCAATACAATGAGCAGTTCTTC. Protein product: CASSSMRGQYNEQFF. Based on the CDR3 plus reference TRBV7-2 and TRBJ2-1, the full variable domain is GAGVSQSPSNKVTEKGKDVELRCDPISGHTALYWYRQSLGQGLEFLIYFQGNSAPDKSGLPSDRFSAERTGGSVSTLTIQRTQQEDSAVYLCASSSMRGQYNEQFFGPGTRLTVL.

V is TRBV7-9 and J is TRBJ1-4; D is unclear. This CDR3 spans 14 amino acids. Germline CDR1 and CDR2: SEHNR and FQNEAQ (reference sequence). Trimming took off 5 bases at V and 7 bases at J, with 14 bases between the two ends. The CDR3 reads CASSPGGPGEKLFF. Written as DNA, the CDR3 is TGTGCCAGCAGCCCAGGTGGGCCAGGTGAAAAACTGTTTTTT.

The chain links TRBV28 to TRBJ2-7; TRBD2 agrees at 7 bases. Trimming at V came to 3 bases and at J to 2 bases, leaving 7 bases not matched to a gene. The length of the CDR3 is 15 residues. Germline V gene data show CDR1 as MDHEN and CDR2 as SYDVKM. CDR3 region: CASSFMAGDPYEQYF. The CDR3 region has the DNA TGTGCCAGCAGTTTTATGGCGGGAGACCCCTACGAGCAGTACTTC.

J is TRBJ1-5 and V is TRBV19; no clear D gene. V lost 2 bases to trimming and J lost 6 bases, with 5 bases between them. This CDR3 is 12 amino acids long. Germline assignment: CDR1 LNHDA and CDR2 SQIVND (reference sequence). This chain's CDR3 is CASSISRQPQHF. The CDR3 DNA sequence: TGTGCCAGTAGTATATCCCGTCAGCCCCAGCATTTT.

This clone turned up a few times. The rearrangement links TRBV10-3 to TRBJ2-1; D is possibly TRBD2 (6 bases). The V gene lost 5 bases and the J gene lost 9 bases, with 11 bases spanning the gap. The CDR3 loop spans 12 amino acids. Germline values: CDR1 ENHRY, CDR2 SYGVKD. CDR3 protein: CAISQTSGEQFF. For the CDR3, the DNA is TGTGCCATCAGTCAGACTAGTGGTGAGCAGTTCTTC.

V is TRBV15 and J is TRBJ2-5, with D perhaps matching TRBD1 (5 bases). Per the germline V gene, CDR1 is LNHNV and CDR2 is YYDKDF (reference sequence). The CDR3 has 13 amino acids. The V gene lost 3 bases and the J gene lost 2 bases, with 7 bases spanning the gap. Here the CDR3 DNA reads TGTGCCACCAGCAGTGACAGACAAGAGACCCAGTACTTC. Protein: CATSSDRQETQYF.

The chain uses TRBV24-1 and TRBJ2-3; 11 bases line up with TRBD2. This CDR3 spans 17 amino acids. V trimming: 3 bases; J trimming: 3 bases; junction bases outside the gene matches: 7. CDR1 and CDR2 from the germline V gene are KGHDR and SFDVKD. The CDR3: CATSDPRASGRTDTQYF. The DNA for the CDR3 is TGTGCCACCAGTGATCCGCGGGCTAGCGGGAGGACAGATACGCAGTATTTT.

This chain uses TRBV6-5 with TRBJ1-2; D is possibly TRBD1 (6 bases). Germline assignment: CDR1 MNHEY and CDR2 SVGAGI. Deletions cut 8 bases from V and 2 bases from J, with 12 bases between. The CDR3 spans 13 residues. CDR3 region: CASYTTGNYGYTF. The CDR3 nucleotides read TGTGCCAGCTATACCACAGGGAACTATGGCTACACCTTC.

This chain links TRBV4-2 with TRBJ2-1; the match to TRBD2 covers 9 bases. The CDR3 loop spans 16 amino acids. V dropped 1 base and J dropped 8; count of bases not matched to a gene: 9. In germline, CDR1 is LGHNA, CDR2 YNFKEQ. The CDR3 loop is CASSQAGGRALDEQFF. CDR3 nucleotide sequence: TGTGCCAGCAGCCAAGCGGGCGGGAGGGCCTTAGATGAGCAGTTCTTC.

The V gene is TRBV5-1, the J gene TRBJ1-2, with D perhaps matching TRBD1 (6 bases). CDR1 is SGHRS and CDR2 is YFSETQ in the germline V gene. The CDR3 has 16 amino acids. Trimming took 0 bases from V and 0 from J, leaving 12 bases between them. CDR3 loop: CASSLDWTASNYGYTF. The CDR3 DNA reads TGCGCCAGCAGCTTGGACTGGACAGCCTCTAACTATGGCTACACCTTC.

The J gene is TRBJ1-1, the V gene TRBV30, with D possibly being TRBD1 (6 bases). The CDR3 runs 15 residues. The V gene's germline CDR1 is GTSNPN and CDR2 SVGIG (reference sequence). V lost 3 bases and J 1 base, leaving 15 bases between the germline ends. CDR3 sequence: CAWRITGQKNTEAFF. CDR3 bases: TGTGCCTGGAGAATAACGGGACAAAAGAACACTGAAGCTTTCTTT.

The chain joins TRBV6-6 to TRBJ2-7, with TRBD1 identical over 10 bases. CDR3 length: 15 amino acids. J gave up 1 base and V 5 bases, and 5 bases lay outside the gene matches. Looked up from germline, CDR1 is MNHNY and CDR2 is SVGAGI (reference sequence). The CDR3 sequence: CASSRPGQGSYEQYF. The DNA of the CDR3 is TGTGCCAGCAGTCGGCCGGGACAGGGGTCCTACGAGCAGTACTTC.